The table lists the clone carrying this TCR beta chain with a few counts. The sample comes from a study of blood T cell repertoires in COVID-19. About the research overall: In each case, the material was cDNA or gDNA derived from T cells, B-cell-depleted T cells, or PBMCs.

The authors' processing: Quantification of nucleated cells was approximated via reference gene primer amplification. Assay used: immunoSEQ multiplex PCR; TCRdb lists only in-frame clones, some missing. Clone size and the V and J calls come from that table; the DNA yielded D and trimming. In the table there are tens of thousands of clones, roughly 83% of which are singletons. J was trimmed by 0 bases and V by 4 bases; bases with no gene match: 18. The CDR3 runs 21 residues. Germline assignment: CDR1 MGHRA and CDR2 YSYEKL. The chain employs TRBV4-1 and TRBJ1-6, with 7 bases aligning to TRBD1. Sample: peripheral blood. The receptor was isolated from a man aged 65-85 years with acute or convalescent COVID-19. The CDR3 spells CASSLRPDRKTLSSYNSPLHF. The CDR3 DNA reads TGCGCCAGCAGCCTCCGCCCGGACAGGAAGACCCTGAGCTCCTATAATTCACCCCTCCACTTT.